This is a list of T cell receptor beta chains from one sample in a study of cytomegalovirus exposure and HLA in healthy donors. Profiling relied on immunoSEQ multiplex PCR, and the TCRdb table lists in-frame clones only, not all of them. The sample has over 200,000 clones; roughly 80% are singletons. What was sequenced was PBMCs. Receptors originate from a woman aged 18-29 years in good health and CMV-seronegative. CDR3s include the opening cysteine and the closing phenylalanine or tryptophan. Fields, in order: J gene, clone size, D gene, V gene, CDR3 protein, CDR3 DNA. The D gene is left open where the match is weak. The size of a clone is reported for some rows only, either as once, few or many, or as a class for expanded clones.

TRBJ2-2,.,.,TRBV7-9,CASSARMREAKYRELFF,TGTGCCAGCAGCGCTCGTATGAGAGAGGCCAAATACCGGGAGCTGTTTTTT
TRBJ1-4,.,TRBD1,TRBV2,CASSLDRGTNEKLFF,TGTGCCAGCAGCCTGGACAGGGGTACTAATGAAAAACTGTTTTTT
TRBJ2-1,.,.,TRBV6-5,CASSTGLLNNEQFF,TGTGCCAGCAGTACCGGACTACTTAACAATGAGCAGTTCTTC
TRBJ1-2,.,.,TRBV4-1,CASSAGGLGYTF,TGCGCCAGCAGCGCGGGTGGACTTGGCTACACCTTC
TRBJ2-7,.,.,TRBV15,CATSRYPNEQYF,TGTGCCACCAGTCGCTATCCGAACGAGCAGTACTTC
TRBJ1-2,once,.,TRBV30,CAWGQGRNYGYTF,TGTGCCTGGGGGCAGGGTCGGAACTATGGCTACACCTTC
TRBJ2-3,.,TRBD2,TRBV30,CAWSYLAGGTDTQYF,TGTGCCTGGAGTTATCTAGCGGGGGGCACAGATACGCAGTATTTT
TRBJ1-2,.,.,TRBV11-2,CASSLDRGLDGYTF,TGTGCCAGCAGCTTAGACAGGGGACTCGACGGCTACACCTTC
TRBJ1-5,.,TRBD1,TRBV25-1,CASRSGTGNQPQHF,TGTGCCAGCAGATCCGGGACAGGTAATCAGCCCCAGCATTTT
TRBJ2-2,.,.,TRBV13,CASSLEPRTEAFF,TGTGCCAGCAGCTTGGAACCTAGGACAGAGGCGTTTTTT
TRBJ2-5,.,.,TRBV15,CATSADFQETQYF,TGTGCCACCAGTGCTGATTTCCAAGAGACCCAGTACTTC
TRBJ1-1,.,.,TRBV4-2,CASSPKTVTEAFF,TGTGCCAGCAGCCCAAAGACAGTTACTGAAGCTTTCTTT
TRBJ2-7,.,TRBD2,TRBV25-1,CASSAPLAGGIEQYF,TGTGCCAGCAGTGCCCCACTAGCGGGAGGAATCGAGCAGTACTTC
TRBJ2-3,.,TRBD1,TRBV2,CASTRQGPTDTQYF,TGTGCCAGCACCAGACAGGGCCCCACAGATACGCAGTATTTT
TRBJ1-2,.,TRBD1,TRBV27,CASSPWGLDRGGGYTF,TGTGCCAGCAGTCCCTGGGGGCTGGACAGGGGCGGAGGCTACACCTTC
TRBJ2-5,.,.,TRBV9,CASSPPYGLSQETQYF,TGTGCCAGCAGCCCGCCTTACGGACTGTCTCAAGAGACCCAGTACTTC
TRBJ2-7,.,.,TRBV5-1,CASKLDSPSEQYF,TGCGCCAGCAAACTGGACAGCCCCAGCGAGCAGTACTTC